The rows below give T cell receptor beta chains drawn from one sample of a study of blood T cell repertoires in COVID-19. Method: immunoSEQ multiplex PCR; TCRdb's copy keeps in-frame clones and lacks some. The data hold 130,000 to 150,000 clones, with 70% to 80% observed a single time. The sample comprised peripheral blood. The receptors were gathered from a man aged 55-75 years with acute or convalescent COVID-19. Both conserved end residues are part of each CDR3.

TRBV12-3/TRBV12-4,CASSFGTRGEQYF
TRBV30,CAWSPPTGYTDTQYF
TRBV7-8,CASSLGQGRNQPQHF
TRBV20-1,CSASSRAGNTIYF
TRBV18,CASSPASGSNEKLFF
TRBV2,CASSEEIRGEQYF
TRBV7-9,CASSLILDEQFF
TRBV29-1,CSADTGIEAFF
TRBV6-5,CASSTGQPRGYTF
TRBV6-6,CASSPRDRENTIYF
TRBV5-4,CASSLAGTGNTGELFF
TRBV10-3,CAIRKGGGGEQFF
TRBV18,CASSPPGGRRDYEQYF
TRBV27,CASSSLAWGNTGELFF
TRBV12-3/TRBV12-4,CASSFTPGTEAFF
TRBV5-5,CASSLSTTENYGYTF